Here is one T cell receptor (beta chain) with its context. A deep-level run was used for the assay. The input for sorted-subset replicate PCRs was 200 to 250 ng DNA, 25,000 to 30,000 T cell genomes. The protocol was immunoSEQ multiplex PCR, while the TCRdb copy is restricted to in-frame clones and leaves out a portion. The sample contains approximately 2,000,000 clones, 80% to 95% of which appear only once. The record originates from a study of shared clonotypes between healthy human individuals. V lost 4 bases, J lost 6 bases, and 19 bases lay in between. The CDR3 runs 15 residues. Germline assignment: CDR1 SGHNT and CDR2 YYREEE (reference sequence). Caucasian adults residing in Nashville, Tennessee made up all the donors. A split of CD4+ cells into CD45RA+ naive and CD45RA-negative memory subsets was performed.

Material for sequencing was naive CD4+ T cells from PBMCs. Subset denoted: CD45RA+ positively selected. The J gene is TRBJ1-1, the V gene TRBV5-4; tentative D call: TRBD1 (6 bases). The receptor comes from a man aged 18 to 30 in good health. Some clones in this sample may be carry-over from other donors' samples. The DNA of the CDR3 is TGTGCCAGCAGCAAAGGAATCTCACAGGGTGCTGAAGCTTTCTTT. This codes for CASSKGISQGAEAFF. Full variable domain (rest looked up from reference TRBV5-4 and TRBJ1-1): ETGVTQSPTHLIKTRGQQVTLRCSSQSGHNTVSWYQQALGQGPQFIFQYYREEENGRGNFPPRFSGLQFPNYSSELNVNALELDDSALYLCASSKGISQGAEAFFGQGTRLTVV.